The 4 T cell receptor beta chains below come from one sample, sequenced in a study of cytomegalovirus exposure and HLA in healthy donors. Researchers ran the PCR with 60 Vbeta and 13 Jbeta primers. Assay: immunoSEQ multiplex PCR; the TCRdb copy retains only in-frame clones and omits some. The sample lists roughly 220,000 clones; more than 60% were seen once. The sequencing sample was made of PBMCs. These receptors were obtained from a man in his fifties or sixties in good health and CMV-seronegative.

The chain carries TRBV5-4 and TRBJ2-5; 12 bases are shared with TRBD1. The DNA end is a closer match to TRBJ2-7, so the J assignment may be wrong. Germline CDR1 SGHNT, CDR2 YYREEE (reference sequence). This CDR3 contains 15 residues. CDR3 amino acids: CASSSRDRGPYEQYF. The CDR3 nucleotides read TGTGCCAGCAGCTCCCGGGACAGGGGGCCCTACGAGCAGTACTTC.

This clone was detected only once. This sequence joins TRBV27 and TRBJ2-3; D is ambiguous. The germline V and J ends were trimmed by 5 bases and 7 bases, with 13 bases remaining between them. Germline values: CDR1 MNHEY, CDR2 SMNVEV (reference sequence). The CDR3 is made up of 13 amino acids. CDR3 residues: CASSIGVLNTQYF. The CDR3 DNA is TGTGCCAGCAGTATCGGTGTCCTCAATACGCAGTATTTT.

This chain joins TRBV6-5 and TRBJ1-1, with a tentative D call TRBD1 (5 bases). Trimming took 7 bases from V and 5 from J, leaving 14 bases between them. Germline values: CDR1 MNHEY, CDR2 SVGAGI. CDR3 size: 13 residues. CDR3 residues: CASTSMGGTEAFF. For the CDR3, the DNA is TGTGCCAGCACATCGATGGGGGGAACTGAAGCTTTCTTT.

V gene TRBV6-5 combines with J gene TRBJ2-7, with 8 bases that match TRBD2. Looked up from germline, CDR1 is MNHEY and CDR2 is SVGAGI. The CDR3 runs 15 residues. The J segment lost 3 bases and the V segment lost 4 bases, leaving 8 bases of the junction unmatched. The CDR3 coding sequence is TGTGCCAGCAGTTCCCCTCACGGGAGGGTCTACGAGCAGTACTTC. This encodes CASSSPHGRVYEQYF.